The 3 T cell receptor beta chains presented below share a single source sample, sequenced in a study of T cell responses to AZD1222 COVID-19 vaccine. Clones were read by immunoSEQ multiplex PCR, and TCRdb kept only the in-frame ones, dropping some. The sample holds about 140,000 clones, under 95% seen once. The sample consisted of peripheral blood, taken 28 days after the second dose of the MenACWY control vaccine. The receptors shown here come from an adult who received the MenACWY meningococcal vaccine as a control.

The chain has TRBV4-3 and TRBJ2-1, with 12 nucleotides matching TRBD2. V gave up 1 base and J gave up 6 bases; unmatched junction bases: 4. CDR3 length: 16 residues. Germline V gene lookup returns CDR1 LGHNA and CDR2 YSLEER. The CDR3 protein is CASSQGPSGRANEQFF. The CDR3, as DNA: TGCGCCAGCAGCCAAGGTCCTAGCGGGAGGGCCAATGAGCAGTTCTTC.

CDR3 in DNA: TGTGCCAGCAGCCCCAACCGCGGAGAGCAGTTCTTC. Translation gives CASSPNRGEQFF. The J gene is TRBJ2-1, the V gene TRBV7-2; no reliable D call. V gave up 5 bases and J gave up 10 bases, with 12 bases separating them. The CDR3 is made up of 12 amino acids. The V gene's germline CDR1 is SGHTA and CDR2 FQGNSA.

This chain links TRBV24-1 with TRBJ1-3, with D possibly matching TRBD1 (5 bases). The CDR3 has 17 amino acids. Between the trimmed V and J ends, which lost 4 bases and 0 bases, there was a span of 15 bases. CDR1 and CDR2 from the germline V gene are KGHDR and SFDVKD. CDR3: CATSDSRDQSSGNTIYF. The DNA of the CDR3 is TGTGCCACCAGTGACTCCCGGGACCAGAGCTCTGGAAACACCATATATTTT.